The clone carrying this T cell receptor beta chain came up many times. These data come from a study of early T cells in non-severe SARS-CoV-2 infection. About the study: Sequencing was performed on bulk RNA from unsorted whole blood, leaving chains unpaired.

Individual cDNA molecules were tagged with unique molecular identifiers, the study reported. TCRdb fed the 5' RACE reads into MiXCR, producing one record per CDR3 protein. The sample has roughly 100,000 distinct CDR3 sequences; about 12% are singletons. Germline V gene data show CDR1 as SEHNR and CDR2 as FQNEAQ (reference sequence). The V and J ends lost 2 bases and 8 bases respectively, with 15 bases between them. This CDR3 comprises 15 residues. This receptor was obtained from an adult who was a healthcare worker with PCR-confirmed SARS-CoV-2 infection or an uninfected control (not recorded which). The V and J genes are TRBV7-9 and TRBJ1-4; perhaps TRBD1 as D (6 bases). Sequencing was done on a sample of whole blood. The CDR3: CASSLTGQRGEKLFF. The CDR3 bases are TGTGCCAGCAGCTTAACCGGACAGCGGGGCGAAAAACTGTTTTTT. Variable domain in full (rest from reference TRBV7-9 and TRBJ1-4): DTGVSQNPRHKITKRGQNVTFRCDPISEHNRLYWYRQTLGQGPEFLTYFQNEAQLEKSRLLSDRFSAERPKGSFSTLEIQRTEQGDSAMYLCASSLTGQRGEKLFFGSGTQLSVL.